This record looks at one TCR beta chain sequence and its context. It has no known antigen specificity. Base-call qualities are not available, and no considerably larger clone is one nucleotide away. From the cysteine up to the phenylalanine, the CDR3 has a length of 14 residues. CDR3 DNA is the only sequence kept; it has 42 bases, read in frame from the first base. CDR1 and CDR2, looked up from the germline V gene, are SQVTM and ANQGSEA. V lost 6 bases and J lost 0 bases; the stretch between them is 9 bases long. The data are from a study of identical twins (dated by TCRdb to about 2016). Turning to the overall study: TCR alpha and beta repertoires from monozygotic twins, unrelated adults of various ages and cord blood were deep-sequenced to test whether fetal clonotypes persist. To rule out contamination, the twin experiments were replicated at different times with different library preparation protocols. General conclusions and limits of the study: Because the same donors could not be followed over many years, the conclusions depended on cross-sectional statistical analysis. The excess sharing between twins in beta out-of-frame sequences was weaker because fewer shared sequences reduced the signal-to-noise ratio. Compared with coincidental sharing between unrelated individuals, an excess of low generation-probability sequences was observed among out-of-frame TCR alpha sequences shared between twins. Invariant T cells such as MAIT and iNKT could partly confound zero-insertion analyses, although diverse VJ usage argued against such confounding for most clonotypes. Abundant cord blood beta clonotypes had fewer insertions, young adult naive repertoires showed a similar but weaker trend, and memory repertoires showed no such trend. Recombination models systematically underestimated out-of-frame TCR alpha sharing in monozygotic twins but agreed with sharing between unrelated individuals.

Every donor was a healthy Caucasian. Three pairs of female monozygotic twins, all aged roughly 18 to 30 years, made up the twin cohort. CD4+ and CD8+ T cell populations were isolated with positive isolation kits from Invitrogen. The library was generated by 5' RACE. TCRdb records Illumina HiSeq 2000 as the sequencer. Template switching introduced a universal primer binding site; the final cDNA contained a unique molecular identifier, enabling accurate counting of TCR cDNA molecules. Specific primers in the conserved constant-segment region were used to synthesize first-strand cDNA for TCR alpha and beta chains. To control for contamination, each cDNA library was double barcoded with a SMART-Mk sample barcode plus Illumina barcodes. TruSeq adapter sequences along with Illumina sample barcodes were introduced in two successive PCR steps. The TCR alpha and beta cDNA libraries were sequenced on the Illumina HiSeq platform using custom primers. In the paper's pipeline: MiGEC processed the raw reads to extract unique molecular identifiers, while MiXCR was used to determine the CDR3 positions. Recombination models were inferred per individual with the repgenHMM and IGoR tools using an EM algorithm. The tcR package in R was used for shared clonotype analysis, with sharing normalized by the product of cloneset sizes. To study raw recombination without the effects of thymic and clonal selection, out-of-frame nonproductive sequences were analyzed. The public reads were reprocessed in TCRdb via fastp at Q25 and MiXCR, keeping in-frame beta chains. Under each unique CDR3 protein, matching rows form one entry showing the most common genes and DNA. None of the V and J calls come from the authors' own analysis; TCRdb made them. The sample table contains approximately 530,000 distinct CDR3 sequences; only one count was recorded for approximately 20% of them. The top ten clones comprise approximately 0.48% of the sample.

The same sample was also used in a study of yellow fever vaccine responses in identical twins. Looking at the second paper: According to the authors, the vaccine-induced T cell response in identical twins seemed to be partly convergent and partly specific to each individual. In identical twins, the study followed T cell clones that responded to the vaccine with precision.

Sequences were obtained from CD4+ T cells sorted from blood. The TCR was taken from a woman aged 18-35 years in good health. The sequence is built from TRBV29-1 and TRBJ2-6; no confident D gene assignment can be made. In nucleotides, the sequence is TGCAGCGTCCAGTTGGTCTCTGGGGCCAACGTCCTGACTTTC. It translates as CSVQLVSGANVLTF.